The present entry profiles one T cell receptor (beta chain) with its context. The CDR3 is 13 amino acids. The V end lost 4 bases, the J end lost 6 bases, and 11 bases lay between the germline ends. Looked up from germline, CDR1 is SEHNR and CDR2 is FQNEAQ (reference sequence). The data were obtained in a study of OX40 agonist ivuxolimab in advanced cancers. Whole-study context: Patients got intravenous ivuxolimab at 0.01 to 10 mg/kg every 2 weeks.

This table comes from immunoSEQ multiplex PCR, and its TCRdb copy is limited to in-frame clones, with some not included. The table lists 60,000 to 70,000 clones, about 88% of them singletons, with 9.5% to 15% in the top ten. The receptor comes from an adult with an advanced solid tumor such as melanoma, head and neck, liver or kidney cancer. The sequences come from CD4+ or CD8+ T cells sorted from blood, collected in a trial of the OX40 agonist ivuxolimab. The genes are TRBV7-9 and TRBJ2-3; a weak D match, TRBD1 (6 bases). The CDR3 nucleotides are TGTGCCAGCAGCTCAACAGGGCTGGATACGCAGTATTTT. It encodes CASSSTGLDTQYF.